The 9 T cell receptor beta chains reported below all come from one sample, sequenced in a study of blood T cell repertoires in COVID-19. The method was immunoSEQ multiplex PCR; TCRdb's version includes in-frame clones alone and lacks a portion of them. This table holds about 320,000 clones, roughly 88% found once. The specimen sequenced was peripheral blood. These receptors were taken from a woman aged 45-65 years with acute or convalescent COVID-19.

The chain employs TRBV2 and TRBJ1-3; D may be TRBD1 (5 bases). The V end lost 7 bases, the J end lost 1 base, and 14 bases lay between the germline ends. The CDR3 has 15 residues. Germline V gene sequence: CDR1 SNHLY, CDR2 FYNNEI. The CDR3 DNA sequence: TGTGCCAGCATGCCACAGGAGTTATCTGGAAACACCATATATTTT. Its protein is CASMPQELSGNTIYF.

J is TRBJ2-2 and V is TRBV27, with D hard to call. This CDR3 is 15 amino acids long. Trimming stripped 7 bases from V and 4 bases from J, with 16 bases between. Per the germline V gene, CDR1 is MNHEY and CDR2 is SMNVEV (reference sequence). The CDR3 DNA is TGTGCCAGCAAGTTTCCGGAGTCGGGCACCGGGGAGCTGTTTTTT. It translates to CASKFPESGTGELFF.

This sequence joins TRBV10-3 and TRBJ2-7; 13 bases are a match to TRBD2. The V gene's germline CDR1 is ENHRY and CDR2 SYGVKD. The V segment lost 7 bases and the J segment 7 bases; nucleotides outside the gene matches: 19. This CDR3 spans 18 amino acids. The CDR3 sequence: CAINSGLAGTQAAGEQYF. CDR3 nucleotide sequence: TGTGCCATCAATTCGGGACTAGCGGGGACCCAAGCCGCCGGGGAGCAGTACTTC.

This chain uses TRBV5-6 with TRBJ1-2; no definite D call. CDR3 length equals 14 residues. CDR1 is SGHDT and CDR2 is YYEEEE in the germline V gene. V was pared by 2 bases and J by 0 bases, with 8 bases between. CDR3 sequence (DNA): TGTGCCAGCAGCTTCTGGAGCCCTAACTATGGCTACACCTTC. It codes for CASSFWSPNYGYTF.

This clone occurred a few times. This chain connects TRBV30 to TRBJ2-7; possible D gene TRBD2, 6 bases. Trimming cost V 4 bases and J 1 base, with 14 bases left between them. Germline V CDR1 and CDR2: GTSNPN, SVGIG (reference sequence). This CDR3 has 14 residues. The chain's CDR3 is CAWNPGVLSYEQYF. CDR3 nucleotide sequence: TGTGCCTGGAACCCGGGAGTCCTATCCTACGAGCAGTACTTC. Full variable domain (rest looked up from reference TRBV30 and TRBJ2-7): SQTIHQWPATLVQPVGSPLSLECTVEGTSNPNLYWYRQAAGRGLQLLFYSVGIGQISSEVPQNLSASRPQDRQFILSSKKLLLSDSGFYLCAWNPGVLSYEQYFGPGTRLTVT.

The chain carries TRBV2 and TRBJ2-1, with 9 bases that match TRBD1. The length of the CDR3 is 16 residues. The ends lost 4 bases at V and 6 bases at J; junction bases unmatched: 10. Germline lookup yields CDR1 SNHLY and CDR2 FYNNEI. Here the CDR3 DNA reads TGTGCCAGCAGTGTCTCCCGGACAGGGGTTCGCAATGAGCAGTTCTTC. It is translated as CASSVSRTGVRNEQFF.

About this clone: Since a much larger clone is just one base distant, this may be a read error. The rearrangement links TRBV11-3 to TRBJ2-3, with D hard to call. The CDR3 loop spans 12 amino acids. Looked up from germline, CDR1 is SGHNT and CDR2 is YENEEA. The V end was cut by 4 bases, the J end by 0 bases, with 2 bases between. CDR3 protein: CASSSSTDTQYF. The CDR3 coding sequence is TGTGCCAGCAGCTCTAGCACAGATACGCAGTATTTT.

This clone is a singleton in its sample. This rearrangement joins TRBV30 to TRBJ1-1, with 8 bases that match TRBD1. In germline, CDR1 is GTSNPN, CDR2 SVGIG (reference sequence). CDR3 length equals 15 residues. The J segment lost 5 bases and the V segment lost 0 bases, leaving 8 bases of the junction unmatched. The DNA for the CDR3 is TGTGCCTGGAGTGTCGCAGGGGGCGAATCGACTGAAGCTTTCTTT. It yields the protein CAWSVAGGESTEAFF.

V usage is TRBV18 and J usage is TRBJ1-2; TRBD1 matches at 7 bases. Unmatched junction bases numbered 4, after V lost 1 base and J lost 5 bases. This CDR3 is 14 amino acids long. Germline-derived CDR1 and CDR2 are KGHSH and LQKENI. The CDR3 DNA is TGTGCCAGCTCACCACACAGGGGCCATTATGGCTACACCTTC. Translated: CASSPHRGHYGYTF. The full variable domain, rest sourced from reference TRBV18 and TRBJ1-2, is NAGVMQNPRHLVRRRGQEARLRCSPMKGHSHVYWYRQLPEEGLKFMVYLQKENIIDESGMPKERFSAEFPKEGPSILRIQQVVRGDSAAYFCASSPHRGHYGYTFGSGTRLTVV.